This TCR beta chain was observed in a study of CXCR3-negative and CXCR3-positive naive CD8 T cells. Study-wide results and limits: Similar TRBV-TRBJ gene usage was seen in naive CXCR3-negative and CXCR3-positive cells, but not in memory cells. Diversity in memory CD8+ cells fell much lower than the comparably high levels seen in both naive subsets. In CXCR3-positive naive cells, the TRB CDR3s were more hydrophobic than in CXCR3-negative naive cells. CXCR3 expression dropped partially after cryopreservation, and most assays relied on fresh PBMCs.

CDR3 size: 13 residues. Germline V gives CDR1 SGHDT, CDR2 YYEEEE. Libraries were UMI-labeled 5' RACE TRB cDNA. TCRdb reprocessed the 5' RACE reads and reports one entry per CDR3 protein, with no DNA. Recorded for this sample: 130,000 to 150,000 distinct CDR3 sequences. Notes on this clonotype: Its specificity is unknown.

Researchers reported sorting every CD8+ T cell subset in triplicate, a few hundred thousand cells per sort. The sample comprised naive CXCR3+ CD8+ T cells from blood. Indicated subset: CD45RO-CCR7+CD27+CD95- naive CD8+ T cells expressing CXCR3 (TNR3+). The genes are TRBV5-6 and TRBJ2-1; absent DNA, TCRdb's TRBD2 call cannot be checked. The sequence was collected from a human donor in good health. Some clones in this sample may be carry-over from other donors' samples. The CDR3 here is CASSPLAGDEQFF.